The sample holds a few counts of the clone carrying this T cell receptor (beta chain). This sample is part of a study of blood T cells in healthy people across ages. The CDR3 totals 12 residues. V gave up 4 bases and J gave up 0 bases, with 6 bases separating them. CDR1 and CDR2 from the germline V gene are SQVTM and ANQGSEA. For the second PCR, which ran for about 6 to 11 cycles, a sample-barcoded 5' primer and a J-beta primer mix were used. Each of the cDNA molecules was tagged by a template-switch adaptor with 12 random nucleotides. TCRdb re-derived calls from the 5' RACE reads in MiXCR, one entry per CDR3 protein. The table lists about 730,000 distinct CDR3 sequences, 35% to 45% of them singletons, with roughly 19% in the top ten.

The sample was blood. This receptor was taken from a woman in her sixties in good health. The rearrangement joins TRBV29-1 to TRBJ1-1; D not certain. In DNA, the CDR3 is TGCAGCGTTGTAAACGTGAACACTGAAGCTTTCTTT. Translating gives CSVVNVNTEAFF.